This T cell receptor beta chain stems from a study of TIL therapy for anti-PD-1-resistant metastatic lung cancer. Study-level background: Tumor harvest preceded PD-1/PD-L1 blockade, followed by nivolumab treatment. Median patient age was nearly 55, ranging about 38-80 years. General study results and limits: This highly selected cohort may not generalize to typical lung cancer patients.

Regarding this clone: Its antigen is unknown. The same CDR3 also results from other DNA sequences found in this sample.

Regarding time point: pre-treatment sample, taken before nivolumab and TIL therapy. The immunoSEQ assay was v3. Sequencing depth was 1.5 million to 2 million read pairs for survey level, about 5-6 million for deep. Sequencing used immunoSEQ multiplex PCR; TCRdb keeps in-frame clones, though not all of them. The table lists approximately 20,000 clones, 60% to 80% of them singletons, with under 8% in the top ten. CDR1 and CDR2 from the germline V gene are SGHKS and YYEKEE (reference sequence). The CDR3 is 16 residues long. The J segment lost 2 bases and the V segment lost 4 bases, leaving 11 bases of the junction unmatched.

The origin of this receptor is a person between 25 and 80 years old with non-small cell lung cancer. This sample comprised blood, obtained at baseline. The rearrangement links TRBV5-5 to TRBJ1-2, with 7 positions matching TRBD1. CDR3 sequence: CASSLRRSGGNYGYTF. CDR3 in DNA: TGTGCCAGCAGCCTTCGGAGGTCAGGGGGAAACTATGGCTACACCTTC. Based on the CDR3 plus reference TRBV5-5 and TRBJ1-2, the full variable domain is DAGVTQSPTHLIKTRGQQVTLRCSPISGHKSVSWYQQVLGQGPQFIFQYYEKEERGRGNFPDRFSARQFPNYSSELNVNALLLGDSALYLCASSLRRSGGNYGYTFGSGTRLTVV.